The TCR beta chain described here comes from a study of blood T cell repertoires in COVID-19. Trimming took off 0 bases at V and 1 base at J, with 10 bases between the two ends. The germline V gene encodes CDR1 SGDLS and CDR2 YYNGEE. The CDR3 has 15 residues. In the original workflow: Quantification of nucleated cells was approximated via reference gene primer amplification. TCRdb's copy holds only in-frame clones and misses some; the assay was immunoSEQ multiplex PCR. The D gene and trimming were derived from the DNA, and the V and J assignments and clone size from that table. The table has around 100,000 clones, around 89% seen once.

The sequence was obtained from a woman in her fifties or sixties with acute or convalescent COVID-19. The chain employs TRBV9 and TRBJ1-2, with D unresolved. Sequenced: peripheral blood. As DNA, the CDR3 is TGTGCCAGCAGCGTAGATGGGCAGCTTAACTATGGCTACACCTTC. Translation gives CASSVDGQLNYGYTF.